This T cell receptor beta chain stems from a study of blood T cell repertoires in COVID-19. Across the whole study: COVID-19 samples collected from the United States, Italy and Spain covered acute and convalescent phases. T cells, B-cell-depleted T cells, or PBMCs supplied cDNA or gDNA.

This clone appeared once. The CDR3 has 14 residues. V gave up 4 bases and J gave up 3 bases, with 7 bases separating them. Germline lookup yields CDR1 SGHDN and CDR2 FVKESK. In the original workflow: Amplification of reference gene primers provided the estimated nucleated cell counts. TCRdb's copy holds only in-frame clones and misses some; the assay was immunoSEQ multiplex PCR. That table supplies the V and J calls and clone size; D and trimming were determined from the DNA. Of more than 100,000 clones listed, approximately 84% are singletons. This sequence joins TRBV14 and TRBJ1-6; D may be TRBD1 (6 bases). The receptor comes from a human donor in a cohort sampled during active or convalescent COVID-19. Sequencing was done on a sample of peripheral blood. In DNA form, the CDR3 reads TGTGCCAGCAGCCTACAGGGCTATAATTCACCCCTCCACTTT. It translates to CASSLQGYNSPLHF.